The rows below give T cell receptor beta chains drawn from one sample of a study of blood T cells in healthy people across ages. TCRdb itself ran the 5' RACE reads through MiXCR, one entry per CDR3 protein. The sample records 2 million or so distinct CDR3 sequences, around half being singletons. The sample comprised blood. These receptor sequences come from a woman between 35 and 50 years old in good health. Each CDR3 is given with its conserved first and last residue. The order of the fields is D gene, clone size, V gene, J gene, CDR3 DNA, CDR3 protein. D genes are given only for firm matches. Rows may omit the clone size; those that give it use once, few, many or a size class.

d_call: TRBD1; clone_size: NA; v_call: TRBV20-1; j_call: TRBJ2-5; cdr3_nt: TGCAGTGCTATAACCGGGACAGACATTCAAGAGACCCAGTACTTC; cdr3_aa: CSAITGTDIQETQYF
d_call: TRBD2; clone_size: NA; v_call: TRBV28; j_call: TRBJ2-7; cdr3_nt: TGTGCCAGCAGTTTAACTCATCTAGCGGGGGTCTACGAGCAGTACTTC; cdr3_aa: CASSLTHLAGVYEQYF
d_call: NA; clone_size: NA; v_call: TRBV20-1; j_call: TRBJ1-1; cdr3_nt: TGCAGTGGGCTTACTCACGCTGAAGCTTTCTTT; cdr3_aa: CSGLTHAEAFF
d_call: TRBD2; clone_size: few; v_call: TRBV29-1; j_call: TRBJ2-7; cdr3_nt: TGCAGCGTTTATAGCGGGGGGGAAGAGCAGTACTTC; cdr3_aa: CSVYSGGEEQYF
d_call: NA; clone_size: NA; v_call: TRBV5-1; j_call: TRBJ2-5; cdr3_nt: TGCGCCAGCAGCTTGGAGGCTGGCACCAAGGGGCAGTACTTC; cdr3_aa: CASSLEAGTKGQYF
d_call: NA; clone_size: few; v_call: TRBV12-3/TRBV12-4; j_call: TRBJ2-7; cdr3_nt: TGTGCCAGCAGTTTTGATGGGCTCATGGGCGAGCAGTACTTC; cdr3_aa: CASSFDGLMGEQYF
d_call: TRBD1; clone_size: NA; v_call: TRBV4-2; j_call: TRBJ2-3; cdr3_nt: TGTGCCAGCAGCCAACAAGCGTCCGGGACAGGGGGCGCAGATACGCAGTATTTT; cdr3_aa: CASSQQASGTGGADTQYF
d_call: NA; clone_size: few; v_call: TRBV6-2/TRBV6-3; j_call: TRBJ2-5; cdr3_nt: TGTGCCAGCAGATCCCTTTCAACCATGCAGGGAGGATGGGAGACCCAGTACTTC; cdr3_aa: CASRSLSTMQGGWETQYF
d_call: TRBD1; clone_size: NA; v_call: TRBV2; j_call: TRBJ2-7; cdr3_nt: TGTGCCAGCAGGGAGACAGGGGCTCTAAAATACGAGCAGTACTTC; cdr3_aa: CASRETGALKYEQYF
d_call: NA; clone_size: NA; v_call: TRBV28; j_call: TRBJ2-7; cdr3_nt: TGTGCCAGCAGTTTAGGACAGCCTATCCCGAGGGAGCAGTACTTC; cdr3_aa: CASSLGQPIPREQYF
d_call: NA; clone_size: NA; v_call: TRBV4-2; j_call: TRBJ2-7; cdr3_nt: TGTGCCAGCAGCCAAGATACAGGGCAGGTTTACGAGCAGTACTTC; cdr3_aa: CASSQDTGQVYEQYF
d_call: NA; clone_size: few; v_call: TRBV7-9; j_call: TRBJ1-2; cdr3_nt: TGTGCCAGCAGCCAAACACAGGGAATAGGCCGCTACACCTTC; cdr3_aa: CASSQTQGIGRYTF
d_call: NA; clone_size: NA; v_call: TRBV12-3/TRBV12-4; j_call: TRBJ1-2; cdr3_nt: TGTGCCAGCAGTTTAGGGTTCATGGGGGTTAACTATGGCTACACCTTC; cdr3_aa: CASSLGFMGVNYGYTF
d_call: TRBD1; clone_size: few; v_call: TRBV11-2; j_call: TRBJ2-5; cdr3_nt: TGTGCCAGCAGCTTAGATCGGACAGGGGCACTCCAAGAGACCCAGTACTTC; cdr3_aa: CASSLDRTGALQETQYF
d_call: NA; clone_size: NA; v_call: TRBV7-2; j_call: TRBJ2-1; cdr3_nt: TGTGCCAGCAGCTTAGTGCTAGGGGAGACTGAGCAGTTCTTC; cdr3_aa: CASSLVLGETEQFF
d_call: TRBD2; clone_size: few; v_call: TRBV6-1; j_call: TRBJ2-7; cdr3_nt: TGTGCCAGCAGTGAATGGGGGGGGATCTCCTACGAGCAGTACTTC; cdr3_aa: CASSEWGGISYEQYF
d_call: NA; clone_size: NA; v_call: TRBV5-1; j_call: TRBJ2-6; cdr3_nt: TGCGCCAGCAGACAAGAGGGGACTGGGGCCAACGTCCTGACTTTC; cdr3_aa: CASRQEGTGANVLTF
d_call: NA; clone_size: NA; v_call: TRBV4-3; j_call: TRBJ2-3; cdr3_nt: TGCGCCAGCAGCCAAGATTTAAGACAGGTCCTCACAGATACGCAGTATTTT; cdr3_aa: CASSQDLRQVLTDTQYF
d_call: TRBD1; clone_size: NA; v_call: TRBV20-1; j_call: TRBJ1-6; cdr3_nt: TGCAGTGCCCGACAGGGCCTGGGCTCCTATAATTCACCCCTCCACTTT; cdr3_aa: CSARQGLGSYNSPLHF
d_call: TRBD1; clone_size: few; v_call: TRBV29-1; j_call: TRBJ2-6; cdr3_nt: TGCAGCGTTCCTACAGGGGCCGGGGCCAACGTCCTGACTTTC; cdr3_aa: CSVPTGAGANVLTF
d_call: NA; clone_size: NA; v_call: TRBV20-1; j_call: TRBJ2-3; cdr3_nt: TGCAGTCCACAATCGACAGACACAGATACGCAGTATTTT; cdr3_aa: CSPQSTDTDTQYF
d_call: TRBD2; clone_size: few; v_call: TRBV20-1; j_call: TRBJ2-1; cdr3_nt: TGCAGTGCTAGACCTAGCGGGGGATCCTACAATGAGCAGTTCTTC; cdr3_aa: CSARPSGGSYNEQFF
d_call: NA; clone_size: NA; v_call: TRBV2; j_call: TRBJ2-3; cdr3_nt: TGTGCCAGCAGTGATTTCGTAAGCGCAACTAGCACAGATACGCAGTATTTT; cdr3_aa: CASSDFVSATSTDTQYF
d_call: NA; clone_size: few; v_call: TRBV5-1; j_call: TRBJ1-4; cdr3_nt: TGCGCCAGCAGCTTGGAACTCGGGACACCTTTAGGTGAAAAACTGTTTTTT; cdr3_aa: CASSLELGTPLGEKLFF
d_call: TRBD2; clone_size: few; v_call: TRBV4-3; j_call: TRBJ2-7; cdr3_nt: TGCGCCAGCAGCCAAGTTTTTAGCGGGACCTACGAGCAGTACTTC; cdr3_aa: CASSQVFSGTYEQYF
d_call: NA; clone_size: few; v_call: TRBV29-1; j_call: TRBJ2-1; cdr3_nt: TGCAGCGTTGATGTGTGGGGGCAGACCTACAATGAGCAGTTCTTC; cdr3_aa: CSVDVWGQTYNEQFF
d_call: NA; clone_size: NA; v_call: TRBV27; j_call: TRBJ2-5; cdr3_nt: TGTGCCAGCAGCACCGGACGGGCCCCGTGGGAGACCCAGTACTTC; cdr3_aa: CASSTGRAPWETQYF
d_call: NA; clone_size: NA; v_call: TRBV20-1; j_call: TRBJ2-5; cdr3_nt: TGCAGTGCTAGTGGTTGGCGGGGAAGCACGGAGACCCAGTACTTC; cdr3_aa: CSASGWRGSTETQYF
d_call: TRBD1; clone_size: NA; v_call: TRBV28; j_call: TRBJ1-4; cdr3_nt: TGTGCCAGCAGTTTAACGGGCGCAGGGGGATTTGGAAAACTGTTTTTT; cdr3_aa: CASSLTGAGGFGKLFF